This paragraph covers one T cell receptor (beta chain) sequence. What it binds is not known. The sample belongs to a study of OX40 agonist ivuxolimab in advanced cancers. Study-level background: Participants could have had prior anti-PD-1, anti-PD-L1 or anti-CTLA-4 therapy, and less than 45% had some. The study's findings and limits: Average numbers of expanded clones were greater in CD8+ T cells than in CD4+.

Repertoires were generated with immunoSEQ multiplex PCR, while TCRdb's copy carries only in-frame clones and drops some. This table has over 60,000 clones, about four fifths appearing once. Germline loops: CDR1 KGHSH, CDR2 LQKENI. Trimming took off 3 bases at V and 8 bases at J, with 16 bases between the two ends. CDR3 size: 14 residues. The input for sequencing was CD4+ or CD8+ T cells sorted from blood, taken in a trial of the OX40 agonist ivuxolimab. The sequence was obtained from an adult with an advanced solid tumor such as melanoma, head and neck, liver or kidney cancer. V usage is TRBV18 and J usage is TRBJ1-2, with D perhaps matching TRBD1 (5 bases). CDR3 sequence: CASSPKSGDGGYTF. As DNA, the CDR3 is TGTGCCAGCTCACCCAAATCCGGGGACGGCGGCTACACCTTC.